A single sample gave rise to the 12 T cell receptor beta chains below, sequenced in a study of blood T cell repertoires in COVID-19. Only in-frame clones appear in the TCRdb table, and some are missing; sequencing was by immunoSEQ multiplex PCR. In the table there are approximately 220,000 clones, 80% of which are singletons. The sample consisted of PBMCs or T cells enriched from blood (not recorded which). All receptors come from a woman aged 40 to 50 with acute COVID-19.

This rearrangement joins TRBV5-1 to TRBJ1-2, with TRBD1 identical over 12 bases. CDR3 length: 15 amino acids. V was clipped by 6 bases and J by 2 bases; unmatched bases: 5. Germline CDR1 reads SGHRS; CDR2 reads YFSETQ. The CDR3 sequence: CASTPGQGANYGYTF. CDR3 in DNA: TGCGCCAGCACTCCGGGACAGGGGGCGAACTATGGCTACACCTTC.

V is TRBV11-3 and J is TRBJ2-1; TRBD2 aligns across 8 bases. From germline, CDR1 is SGHNT and CDR2 YENEEA. J was trimmed by 4 bases and V by 5 bases; bases with no gene match: 7. This CDR3 contains 15 residues. The CDR3 protein is CASSRGPSGYNEQFF. DNA of the CDR3: TGTGCCAGCAGCAGAGGGCCTAGCGGGTACAATGAGCAGTTCTTC.

The chain has TRBV30 and TRBJ2-7; D uncertain. Germline lookup yields CDR1 GTSNPN and CDR2 SVGIG (reference sequence). This CDR3 comprises 14 residues. V lost 0 bases and J 2 bases, leaving 11 bases between the germline ends. In DNA, the CDR3 is TGTGCCTGGAGTGTACATGGGCAACCCTACGAGCAGTACTTC. Its protein is CAWSVHGQPYEQYF.

This sequence joins TRBV21-1 and TRBJ1-5. TRBV21-1 is flagged as a pseudogene. This CDR3 has 18 amino acids. CDR3: CASSKGGQGRERDQPQHF. CDR3 coding DNA: TGTGCCAGCAGCAAAGGAGGTCAGGGTCGGGAGCGCGATCAGCCCCAGCATTTT.

V gene TRBV30 combines with J gene TRBJ2-7, with 10 positions matching TRBD2. From germline, CDR1 is GTSNPN and CDR2 SVGIG (reference sequence). The CDR3 runs to 14 residues. Trimming removed 1 base from V and 3 bases from J; junction bases left unmatched: 3. The CDR3 DNA reads as TGTGCCTGGAGTGCGGGACTAGCGAACTACGAGCAGTACTTC. It encodes CAWSAGLANYEQYF.

The rearrangement uses TRBV24-1 and TRBJ2-2; tentative D call: TRBD1 (5 bases). The CDR3 sequence is 13 residues long. CDR1 and CDR2 (germline): KGHDR, SFDVKD. V was clipped by 8 bases and J by 4 bases, with 10 bases between them. This chain's CDR3 is CATKKGFTGELFF. The CDR3, as DNA: TGTGCCACCAAGAAGGGGTTCACCGGGGAGCTGTTTTTT.

The chain links TRBV29-1 to TRBJ1-1, with 9 positions matching TRBD1. V was pared by 7 bases and J by 1 base, with 4 bases of the junction left unmatched. The CDR3 totals 13 residues. CDR1 and CDR2 from the germline V gene are SQVTM and ANQGSEA. The CDR3 sequence is CSATGQGNTEAFF. In DNA, the CDR3 is TGCAGCGCAACGGGACAGGGGAACACTGAAGCTTTCTTT.

The CDR3 here is CASSLEQLYGYTF. The CDR3 DNA reads TGTGCCAGCAGCTTGGAACAGCTTTATGGCTACACCTTC. The V call is TRBV5-4, the J call TRBJ1-2; D gene ambiguous. Per germline, CDR1 SGHNT and CDR2 YYREEE (reference sequence). This CDR3 has 13 amino acids. V shed 0 bases and J shed 5 bases, with 8 bases lying between them.

The genes are TRBV6-5 and TRBJ1-5, with D maybe TRBD1 (5 bases). Germline V gene data show CDR1 as MNHEY and CDR2 as SVGAGI. Trimming took off 5 bases at V and 3 bases at J, with 11 bases between the two ends. The CDR3 has 14 residues. The CDR3 nucleotides read TGTGCCAGCAGTAGGACAAGCCTCAATCAGCCCCAGCATTTT. Translated, it gives CASSRTSLNQPQHF.

The V gene is TRBV5-1, the J gene TRBJ1-1; D is perhaps TRBD1 (5 bases). Germline V lookup: CDR1 SGHRS, CDR2 YFSETQ. V was shortened by 4 bases and J by 3 bases, with 16 bases between the two germline ends. CDR3 size: 15 residues. For the CDR3, the DNA is TGCGCCAGCAGCCCGGAGGGCAGGGACTACACTGAAGCTTTCTTT. Translation gives CASSPEGRDYTEAFF.

This sequence joins TRBV28 and TRBJ2-7; 8 bases are a match to TRBD2. The CDR3 is made up of 14 amino acids. Germline CDR1 and CDR2: MDHEN and SYDVKM. Losses at the gene ends were 6 bases for V and 3 bases for J; bases not matched to a gene: 7. The CDR3 is CASSISGGRYEQYF. In DNA, the CDR3 is TGTGCCAGCAGCATCAGCGGGGGTCGCTACGAGCAGTACTTC.

This clone was seen once. The chain couples TRBV10-2 to TRBJ1-2; 9 bases map to TRBD1. Germline trimming cut 1 base from V and 7 bases from J; bases unmatched to any gene: 31. This CDR3 has 23 amino acids. Germline loops: CDR1 WSHSY, CDR2 SAAADI. The CDR3 sequence is CASSEWFSWSLTGGKEVSGGYTF. CDR3 nucleotide sequence: TGCGCCAGCAGTGAGTGGTTCAGCTGGTCTTTGACAGGGGGAAAAGAAGTGTCGGGTGGCTACACCTTC.